This T cell receptor beta chain was documented in a study of blood T cell repertoires in COVID-19. The germline V gene has CDR1 MGHRA and CDR2 YSYEKL. V lost 0 bases to trimming and J lost 9 bases, with 6 bases between them. This CDR3 is 12 amino acids long. Assay: immunoSEQ multiplex PCR; the TCRdb copy retains only in-frame clones and omits some. The sample includes nearly 50,000 clones, approximately 90% seen only once; the top ten take less than 5.5%. The receptor was isolated from a man aged 40-50 years with active COVID-19. The sequenced sample was peripheral blood. The rearrangement joins TRBV4-1 to TRBJ2-1; D uncertain. CDR3 amino acids: CASSQDPGEQFF. The CDR3 coding sequence is TGCGCCAGCAGCCAAGATCCAGGTGAGCAGTTCTTC.